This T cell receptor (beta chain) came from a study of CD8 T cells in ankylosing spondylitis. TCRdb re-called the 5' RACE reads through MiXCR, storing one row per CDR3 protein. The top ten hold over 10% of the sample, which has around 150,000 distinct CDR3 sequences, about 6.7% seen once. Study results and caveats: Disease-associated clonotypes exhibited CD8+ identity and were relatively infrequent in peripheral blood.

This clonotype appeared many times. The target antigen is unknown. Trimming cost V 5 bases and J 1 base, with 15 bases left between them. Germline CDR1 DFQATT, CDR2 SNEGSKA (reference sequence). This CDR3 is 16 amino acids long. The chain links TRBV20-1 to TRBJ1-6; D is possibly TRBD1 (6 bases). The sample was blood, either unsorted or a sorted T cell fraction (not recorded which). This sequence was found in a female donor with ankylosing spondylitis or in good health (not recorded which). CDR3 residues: CSARIWGPSYNSPLHF. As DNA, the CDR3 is TGCAGTGCTCGAATTTGGGGGCCATCCTATAATTCACCCCTCCACTTT.